This T cell receptor delta chain was obtained from a study of γδ T cells in repeated Plasmodium falciparum infection. Bulk repertoires came from Vgamma9/Vdelta2+ or Vdelta2-negative gammadelta T cells flow-sorted from PBMC. Details on this clone: A far larger clone is one nucleotide away, so this likely arose from a read error. Other DNA sequences in the sample encode the same CDR3.

TCRdb made new clone calls on the multiplex PCR reads using CATT. The sample includes around 86,000 delta-chain clones, under 1.5% of them seen just once. CDR1 TSWWSYY and CDR2 QGS come from the germline V gene. The CDR3 length is 23 residues. The genes are TRDV1 and TRDJ2; 9 positions match TRDD3. TCRdb offers no J gene call, so here the DNA was matched to germline to obtain one. The specimen was gamma-delta T cells from blood. The TCR originated in a pool of human donors (malaria-infected and uninfected, not separated). CDR3 region: CALGELLSTTPYWGTKMTAQLFF. The CDR3 DNA sequence: TGTGCTCTCGGGGAACTCCTATCCACCACTCCGTACTGGGGGACAAAAATGACAGCACAACTCTTCTTT.